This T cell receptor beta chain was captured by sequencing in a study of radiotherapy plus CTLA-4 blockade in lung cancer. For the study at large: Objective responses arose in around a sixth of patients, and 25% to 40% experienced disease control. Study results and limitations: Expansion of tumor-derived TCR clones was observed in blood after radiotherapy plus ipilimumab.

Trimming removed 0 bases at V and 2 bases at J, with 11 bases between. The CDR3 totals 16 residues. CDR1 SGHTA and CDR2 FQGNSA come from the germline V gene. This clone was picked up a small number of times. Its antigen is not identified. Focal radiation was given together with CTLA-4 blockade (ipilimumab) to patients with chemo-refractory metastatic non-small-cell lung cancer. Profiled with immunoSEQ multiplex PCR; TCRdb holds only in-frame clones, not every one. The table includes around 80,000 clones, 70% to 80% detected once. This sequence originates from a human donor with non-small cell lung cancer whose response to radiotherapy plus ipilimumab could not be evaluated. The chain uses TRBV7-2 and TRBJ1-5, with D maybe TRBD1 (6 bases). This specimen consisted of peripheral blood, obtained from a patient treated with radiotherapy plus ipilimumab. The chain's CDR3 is CASSLAGGLRNQPQHF. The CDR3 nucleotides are TGTGCCAGCAGCTTAGCAGGGGGTTTGCGCAATCAGCCCCAGCATTTT.